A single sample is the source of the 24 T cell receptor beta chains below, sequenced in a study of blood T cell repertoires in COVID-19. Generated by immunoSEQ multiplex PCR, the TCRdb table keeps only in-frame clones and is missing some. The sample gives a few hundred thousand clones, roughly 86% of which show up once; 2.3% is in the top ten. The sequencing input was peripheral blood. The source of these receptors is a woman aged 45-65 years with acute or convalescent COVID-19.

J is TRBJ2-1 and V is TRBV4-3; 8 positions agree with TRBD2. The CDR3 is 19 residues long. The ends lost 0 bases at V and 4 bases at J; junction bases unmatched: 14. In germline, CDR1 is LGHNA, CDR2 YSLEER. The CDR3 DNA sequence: TGCGCCAGCAGCCAAGAAAGATACGGCGGACTAGCTTTGTACAATGAGCAGTTCTTC. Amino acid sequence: CASSQERYGGLALYNEQFF.

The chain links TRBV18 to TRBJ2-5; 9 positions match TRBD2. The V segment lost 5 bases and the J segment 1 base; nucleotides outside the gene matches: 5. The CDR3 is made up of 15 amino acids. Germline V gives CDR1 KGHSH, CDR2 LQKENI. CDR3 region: CASSSLAGTQETQYF. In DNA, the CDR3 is TGTGCCAGCTCATCGCTAGCGGGGACCCAAGAGACCCAGTACTTC. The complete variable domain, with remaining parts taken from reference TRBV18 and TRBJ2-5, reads NAGVMQNPRHLVRRRGQEARLRCSPMKGHSHVYWYRQLPEEGLKFMVYLQKENIIDESGMPKERFSAEFPKEGPSILRIQQVVRGDSAAYFCASSSLAGTQETQYFGPGTRLLVL.

The CDR3: CASSLARELDEQYF. CDR3 coding DNA: TGCGCCAGCAGCTTAGCGCGGGAGTTAGACGAGCAGTACTTC. The rearrangement links TRBV5-1 to TRBJ2-7; 7 nucleotides line up with TRBD2. Trimming at V came to 2 bases and at J to 5 bases, leaving 7 bases not matched to a gene. There are 14 residues in the CDR3. Germline loops: CDR1 SGHRS, CDR2 YFSETQ.

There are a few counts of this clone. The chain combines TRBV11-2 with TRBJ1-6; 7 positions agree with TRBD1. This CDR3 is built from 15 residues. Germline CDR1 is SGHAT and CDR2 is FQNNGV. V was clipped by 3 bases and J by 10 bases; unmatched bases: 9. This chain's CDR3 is CASSFTGDGESPLHF. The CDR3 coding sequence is TGTGCCAGCAGCTTTACAGGGGATGGAGAGTCACCCCTCCACTTT. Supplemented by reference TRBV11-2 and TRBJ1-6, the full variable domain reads EAGVAQSPRYKIIEKRQSVAFWCNPISGHATLYWYQQILGQGPKLLIQFQNNGVVDDSQLPKDRFSAERLKGVDSTLKIQPAKLEDSAVYLCASSFTGDGESPLHFGNGTRLTVT.

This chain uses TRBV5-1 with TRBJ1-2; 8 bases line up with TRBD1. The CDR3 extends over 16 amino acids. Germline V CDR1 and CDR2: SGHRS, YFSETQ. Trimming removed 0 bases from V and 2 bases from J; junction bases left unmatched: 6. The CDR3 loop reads CASSLARTGPNYGYTF. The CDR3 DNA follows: TGCGCCAGCAGCTTGGCCAGGACAGGGCCCAACTATGGCTACACCTTC.

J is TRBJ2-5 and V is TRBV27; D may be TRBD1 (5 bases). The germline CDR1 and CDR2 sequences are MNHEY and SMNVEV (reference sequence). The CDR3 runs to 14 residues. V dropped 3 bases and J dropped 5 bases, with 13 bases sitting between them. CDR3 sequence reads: CASSFGQGGETQYF. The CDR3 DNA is TGTGCCAGCAGTTTTGGGCAGGGTGGCGAGACCCAGTACTTC.

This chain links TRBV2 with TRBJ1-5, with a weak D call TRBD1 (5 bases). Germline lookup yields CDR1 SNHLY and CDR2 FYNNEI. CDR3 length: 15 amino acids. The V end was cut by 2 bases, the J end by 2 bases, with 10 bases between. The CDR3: CASSERSGGNQPQHF. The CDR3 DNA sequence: TGTGCCAGCAGTGAACGATCGGGGGGCAATCAGCCCCAGCATTTT.

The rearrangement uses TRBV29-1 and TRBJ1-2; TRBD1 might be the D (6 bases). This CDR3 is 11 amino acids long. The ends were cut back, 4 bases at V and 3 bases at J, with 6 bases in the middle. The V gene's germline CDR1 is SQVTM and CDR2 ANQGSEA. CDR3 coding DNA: TGCAGCGTTGGACAGGACTATGGCTACACCTTC. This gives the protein CSVGQDYGYTF.

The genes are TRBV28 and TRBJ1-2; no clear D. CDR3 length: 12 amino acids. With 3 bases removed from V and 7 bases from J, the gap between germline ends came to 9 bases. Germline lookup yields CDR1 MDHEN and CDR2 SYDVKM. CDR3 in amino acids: CASSLLSSGYTF. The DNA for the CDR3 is TGTGCCAGCAGTTTGTTATCTAGTGGCTACACCTTC.

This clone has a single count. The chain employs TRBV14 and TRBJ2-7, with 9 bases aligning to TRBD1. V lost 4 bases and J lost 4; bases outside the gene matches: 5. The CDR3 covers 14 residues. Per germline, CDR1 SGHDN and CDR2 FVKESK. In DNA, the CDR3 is TGTGCCAGCAGCCTCCGGGACAGGGAATACGAGCAGTACTTC. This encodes CASSLRDREYEQYF.

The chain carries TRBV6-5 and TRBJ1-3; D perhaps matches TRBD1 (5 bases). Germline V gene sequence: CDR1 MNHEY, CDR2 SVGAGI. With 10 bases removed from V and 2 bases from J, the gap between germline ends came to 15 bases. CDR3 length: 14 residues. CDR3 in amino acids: CATQRGRTGNTIYF. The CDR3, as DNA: TGTGCCACTCAACGGGGGAGAACTGGAAACACCATATATTTT.

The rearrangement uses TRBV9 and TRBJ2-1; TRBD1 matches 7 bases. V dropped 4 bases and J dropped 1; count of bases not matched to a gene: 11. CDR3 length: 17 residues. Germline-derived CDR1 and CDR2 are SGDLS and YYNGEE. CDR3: CASSPPRGTESYNEQFF. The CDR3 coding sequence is TGTGCCAGCAGCCCACCTCGAGGGACAGAATCCTACAATGAGCAGTTCTTC.

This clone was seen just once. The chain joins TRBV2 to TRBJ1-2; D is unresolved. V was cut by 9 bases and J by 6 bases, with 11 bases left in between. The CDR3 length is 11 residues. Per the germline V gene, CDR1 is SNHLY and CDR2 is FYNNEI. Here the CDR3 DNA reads TGTGCCAGACCTCCGAGGGATGGCTACACCTTC. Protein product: CARPPRDGYTF.

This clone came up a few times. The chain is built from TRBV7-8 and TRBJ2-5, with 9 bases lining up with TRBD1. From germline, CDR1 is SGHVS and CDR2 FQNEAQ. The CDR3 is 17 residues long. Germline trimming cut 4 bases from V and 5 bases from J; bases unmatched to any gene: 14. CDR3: CASSSRQGVSLGETQYF. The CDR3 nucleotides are TGTGCCAGCAGCTCCCGACAGGGGGTCAGTCTAGGGGAGACCCAGTACTTC.

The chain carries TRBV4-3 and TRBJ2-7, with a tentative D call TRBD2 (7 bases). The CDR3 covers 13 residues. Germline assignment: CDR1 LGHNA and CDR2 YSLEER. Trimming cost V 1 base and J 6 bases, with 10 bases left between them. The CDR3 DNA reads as TGCGCCAGCAGCCAAGCACGGGGGGCCGAGCAGTACTTC. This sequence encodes CASSQARGAEQYF.

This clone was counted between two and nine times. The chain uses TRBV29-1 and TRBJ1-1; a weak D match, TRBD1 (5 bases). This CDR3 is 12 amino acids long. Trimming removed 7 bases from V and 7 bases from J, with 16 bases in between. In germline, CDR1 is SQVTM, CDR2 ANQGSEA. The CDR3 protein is CSAELQGLEAFF. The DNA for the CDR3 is TGCAGCGCCGAGTTGCAGGGTCTTGAAGCTTTCTTT.

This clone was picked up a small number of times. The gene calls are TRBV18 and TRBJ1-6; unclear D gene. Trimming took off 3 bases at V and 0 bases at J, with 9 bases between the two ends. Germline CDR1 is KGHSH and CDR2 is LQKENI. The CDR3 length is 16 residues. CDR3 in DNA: TGTGCCAGCTCACCCGGGGTCGGCTCCTATAATTCACCCCTCCACTTT. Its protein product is CASSPGVGSYNSPLHF. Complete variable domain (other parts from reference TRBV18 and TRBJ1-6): NAGVMQNPRHLVRRRGQEARLRCSPMKGHSHVYWYRQLPEEGLKFMVYLQKENIIDESGMPKERFSAEFPKEGPSILRIQQVVRGDSAAYFCASSPGVGSYNSPLHFGNGTRLTVT.

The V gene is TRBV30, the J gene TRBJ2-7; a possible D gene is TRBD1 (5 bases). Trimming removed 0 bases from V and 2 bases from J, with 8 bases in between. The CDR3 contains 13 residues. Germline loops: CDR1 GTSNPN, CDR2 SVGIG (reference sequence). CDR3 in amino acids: CAWSVQGTYEQYF. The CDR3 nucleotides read TGTGCCTGGAGTGTCCAGGGTACCTACGAGCAGTACTTC. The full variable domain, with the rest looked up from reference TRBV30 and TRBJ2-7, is SQTIHQWPATLVQPVGSPLSLECTVEGTSNPNLYWYRQAAGRGLQLLFYSVGIGQISSEVPQNLSASRPQDRQFILSSKKLLLSDSGFYLCAWSVQGTYEQYFGPGTRLTVT.

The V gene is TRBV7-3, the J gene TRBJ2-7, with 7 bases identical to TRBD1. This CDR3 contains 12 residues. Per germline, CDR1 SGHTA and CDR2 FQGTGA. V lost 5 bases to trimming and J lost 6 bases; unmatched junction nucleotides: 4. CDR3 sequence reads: CASSQTGVEQYF. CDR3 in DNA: TGTGCCAGCAGCCAAACAGGGGTCGAGCAGTACTTC. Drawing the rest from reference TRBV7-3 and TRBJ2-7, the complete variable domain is GAGVSQTPSNKVTEKGKYVELRCDPISGHTALYWYRQSLGQGPEFLIYFQGTGAADDSGLPNDRFFAVRPEGSVSTLKIQRTERGDSAVYLCASSQTGVEQYFGPGTRLTVT.

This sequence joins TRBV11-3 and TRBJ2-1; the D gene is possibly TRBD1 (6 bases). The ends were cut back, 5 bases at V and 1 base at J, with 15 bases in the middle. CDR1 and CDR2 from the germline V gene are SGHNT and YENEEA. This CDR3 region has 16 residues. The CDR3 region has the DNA TGTGCCAGCAGCCTACAACTAGGGGGTTCCTACAATGAGCAGTTCTTC. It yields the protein CASSLQLGGSYNEQFF.

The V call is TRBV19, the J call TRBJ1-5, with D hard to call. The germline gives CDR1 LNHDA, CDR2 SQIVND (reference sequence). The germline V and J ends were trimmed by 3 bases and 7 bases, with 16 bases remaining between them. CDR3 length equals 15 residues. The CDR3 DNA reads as TGTGCCAGTAGTATCTCCAGCATTGGAGGGCAGCCCCAGCATTTT. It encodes CASSISSIGGQPQHF.

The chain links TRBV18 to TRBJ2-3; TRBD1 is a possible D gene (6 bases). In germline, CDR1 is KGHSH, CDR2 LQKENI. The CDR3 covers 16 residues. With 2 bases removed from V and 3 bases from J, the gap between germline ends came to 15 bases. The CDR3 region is CASSPSAIGTTDTQYF. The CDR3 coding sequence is TGTGCCAGCTCACCATCAGCGATTGGGACAACAGATACGCAGTATTTT.

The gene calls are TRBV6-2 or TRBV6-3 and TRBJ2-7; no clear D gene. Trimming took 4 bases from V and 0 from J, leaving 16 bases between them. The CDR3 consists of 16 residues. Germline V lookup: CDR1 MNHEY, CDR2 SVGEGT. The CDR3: CASSLNTDQASYEQYF. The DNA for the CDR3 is TGTGCCAGCAGTTTGAATACAGATCAGGCCTCCTACGAGCAGTACTTC.

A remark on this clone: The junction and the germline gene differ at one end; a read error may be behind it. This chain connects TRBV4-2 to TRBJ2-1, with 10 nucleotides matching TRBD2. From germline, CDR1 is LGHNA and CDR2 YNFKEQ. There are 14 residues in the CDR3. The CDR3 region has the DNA TGTGCCAGCAGCAAAGAGGTACTAGCGGGGGAGCAGTTCTTC. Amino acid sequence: CASSKEVLAGEQFF.